These T cell receptor beta chains were read from a single sample in a study of T cells in Graves' hyperthyroidism and ophthalmopathy. MiXCR, run by TCRdb on the multiplex PCR reads, gives a single entry per CDR3 protein. The table shows around 450,000 distinct CDR3 sequences, with 15% to 19% occurring only once. Sequencing was performed on blood. These receptors originate from a young woman with Graves' hyperthyroidism. Both conserved end residues are part of each CDR3. Each record gives: V gene, D gene, clone size, J gene, CDR3 DNA, CDR3 protein. D genes are given only for firm matches. Part of the rows lack a size; the others show once, few, many or a class for expanded clones.

TRBV7-9	TRBD1	many	TRBJ1-5	TGTGCCAGCAGCTTCGGGGACAGGGGATGGTATCAGCCCCAGCATTTT	CASSFGDRGWYQPQHF
TRBV5-1	-	many	TRBJ2-1	TGCGCCAGCAGCGGGGTATCTTACAATGAGCAGTTCTTC	CASSGVSYNEQFF
TRBV20-1	-	few	TRBJ2-2	TGCAGTGCTAGGGGGGTCGGGGGAGCCGGGGAGCTGTTTTTT	CSARGVGGAGELFF
TRBV20-1	-	many	TRBJ2-1	TGCAGTGCCATGGATGGGTATAATAACAATGAGCAGTTCTTC	CSAMDGYNNNEQFF
TRBV9	-	many	TRBJ1-5	TGTGCCAGCAGCCCGGAAGCAGAGATTAGCAATCAGCCCCAGCATTTT	CASSPEAEISNQPQHF
TRBV6-5	TRBD2	few	TRBJ2-7	TGTGCCAGCAGTTACTCGGCGGCGGGGGCCTACGAGCAGTACTTC	CASSYSAAGAYEQYF
TRBV3-1	-	-	TRBJ2-1	TGTGCCAGCAGCCAACAGCGCGCGGAGCAGTTCTTC	CASSQQRAEQFF
TRBV19	-	many	TRBJ1-5	TGTGCCAGTAGTATACCCGGGATATATCAGCCCCAGCATTTT	CASSIPGIYQPQHF
TRBV12-3/TRBV12-4	TRBD1	many	TRBJ1-2	TGTGCCAGCAGTGTCCTTTGGACAGGGGCTTCCCGTTCCTACTCTAACTATGGCTACACCTTC	CASSVLWTGASRSYSNYGYTF
TRBV6-5	TRBD1	-	TRBJ2-7	TGTGCCAGCAGTTACACCCCTCCGGGACAGGGGGTCTACGAGCAGTACTTC	CASSYTPPGQGVYEQYF
TRBV10-3	TRBD2	many	TRBJ2-7	TGTGCCACCGGGACTAGCGGTAACGAGCAGTACTTC	CATGTSGNEQYF
TRBV7-2	-	many	TRBJ2-7	TGTGCCAGCAGCTTAGGATGGACCGGGTACGAGCAGTACTTC	CASSLGWTGYEQYF
TRBV11-2	-	-	TRBJ2-1	TGTGCCAGCAGCGGCGACAGATACAATGAGCAGTTCTTC	CASSGDRYNEQFF
TRBV7-8	-	few	TRBJ1-2	TGTGCCAGCAGCTCTCAGGGGTGGGCCAACTATGGCTACACCTTC	CASSSQGWANYGYTF
TRBV29-1	-	-	TRBJ1-1	TGCAGCGTTGAATCGCCGGGCACTGAAGCTTTCTTT	CSVESPGTEAFF
TRBV20-1	-	-	TRBJ2-7	TGCAGTGCTAGAGGAGACAAACTGAGCGAGTACGAGCAGTACTTC	CSARGDKLSEYEQYF
TRBV19	-	-	TRBJ1-5	TGTGCCAGTAAGGGGGGCCCAGTGGTCAATCAGCCCCAGCATTTT	CASKGGPVVNQPQHF
TRBV4-1	-	-	TRBJ1-2	TGCGCCAGCAGCCAGGATGTCATCGGGGGGCTTAACTATGGCTACACCTTC	CASSQDVIGGLNYGYTF
TRBV10-1	-	many	TRBJ1-1	TGCGCCAGCAGTGAGTCAATCGGGTTGTTAGCTTTCTTT	CASSESIGLLAFF
TRBV20-1	-	few	TRBJ1-5	TGCAGTGCTAGAAGGGAGGGTCAGCCCCAGCATTTT	CSARREGQPQHF
TRBV28	TRBD1	many	TRBJ1-6	TGTGCCAGCACCTCCGCAGGGACAGGACGTGAATCACCCCTCCACTTT	CASTSAGTGRESPLHF
TRBV27	-	-	TRBJ2-7	TGTGCCAGCAGTCCGCGGAGGGTAATCAGCTACGAGCAGTACTTC	CASSPRRVISYEQYF
TRBV27	TRBD1	many	TRBJ2-7	TGTGCCAGCAGCCGAGGGGGCTACCAACCCGCCTACGAGCAGTACTTC	CASSRGGYQPAYEQYF
TRBV19	-	-	TRBJ2-1	TGTGCCAGTAGTATTGACTGGTTCAATGAGCAGTTCTTC	CASSIDWFNEQFF
TRBV15	-	few	TRBJ2-1	TGTGCCACCAGGAAGGAGGAGATTCATTCCTTCAATGAGCAGTTCTTC	CATRKEEIHSFNEQFF
TRBV9	-	-	TRBJ2-7	TGTGCCAGCAGCGTAGCTGTGGATACCTACGAGCAGTACTTC	CASSVAVDTYEQYF
TRBV11-2	-	many	TRBJ2-7	TGTGCCAGCAGCTTACAGGACTACGAGCAGTACTTC	CASSLQDYEQYF
TRBV20-1	TRBD2	-	TRBJ2-1	TGCAGTGCTAGAGATTCGAGCGGGGGGATAGGCGGCGAGCAGTTCTTC	CSARDSSGGIGGEQFF
TRBV3-1	-	-	TRBJ1-4	TGTGCCAGCAGCCATCTAAGGGCAACTAATGAAAAACTGTTTTTT	CASSHLRATNEKLFF
TRBV7-6	-	many	TRBJ2-5	TGTGCCAGCAGCTTAGCACCATTTACCCAGTCGGAGACCCAGTACTTC	CASSLAPFTQSETQYF
TRBV5-1	-	many	TRBJ2-7	TGCGCCAGCAGCAACTTTGGACAGCCCGAGGGGGAGCAGTACTTC	CASSNFGQPEGEQYF
TRBV7-3	-	many	TRBJ2-2	TGTGCCAGCAGCTTAGCTTCAAGTGTAGCCGGGGAGCTGTTTTTT	CASSLASSVAGELFF
TRBV18	-	-	TRBJ2-6	TGTGCCAGCTCACGGGACGGGGTCTTTGGCGCCAACGTCCTGACTTTC	CASSRDGVFGANVLTF
TRBV5-4	TRBD1	-	TRBJ1-2	TGTGCCAGCAGCTTGCCGGGACAGGGGAGATATGGCTACACCTTC	CASSLPGQGRYGYTF
TRBV19	-	-	TRBJ1-5	TGTGCCAGTAGTACCCTTGGGGGGCTAGGAAATCAGCCCCAGCATTTT	CASSTLGGLGNQPQHF
TRBV3-1	TRBD1	-	TRBJ2-7	TGTGCCAGCAGCCAAGTTGGCAGGGGGCTCTGGGAGCAGTACTTC	CASSQVGRGLWEQYF
TRBV18	-	many	TRBJ1-1	TGTGCCAGCTCACCTATAGGGAACACTGAAGCTTTCTTT	CASSPIGNTEAFF
TRBV4-1	TRBD2	-	TRBJ2-3	TGCGCCAGCACCCCAACGACTAGCGGGAGTCGGACAGATACGCAGTATTTT	CASTPTTSGSRTDTQYF
TRBV20-1	TRBD1	-	TRBJ2-6	TGCAGTGCTAGCGCCCGGGACAGAAACGTCCTGACTTTC	CSASARDRNVLTF
TRBV13	-	many	TRBJ1-5	TGTGCCAGCAGCTTAGGCGGGCCGGGGGGTAGCAATCAGCCCCAGCATTTT	CASSLGGPGGSNQPQHF
TRBV20-1	TRBD2	many	TRBJ2-3	TGCAGTGCTAGGGGAGGGCGGGTCACAGATACGCAGTATTTT	CSARGGRVTDTQYF
TRBV19	TRBD2	-	TRBJ2-1	TGTGCCAGTAGTTCGGCTAGCGGGGGCCGGAACTACAATGAGCAGTTCTTC	CASSSASGGRNYNEQFF
TRBV12-3/TRBV12-4	-	many	TRBJ2-3	TGTGCCAGCAGCCGCATGACCGTGAGTCGTACGCAGTATTTT	CASSRMTVSRTQYF
TRBV20-1	-	few	TRBJ2-1	TGCAGTGCTAGATTAGGTTTCTATGAGCAGTTCTTC	CSARLGFYEQFF
TRBV11-2	-	-	TRBJ2-7	TGTGCCAGCAGCTTTGGGACGGCCGAGCAGTACTTC	CASSFGTAEQYF
TRBV20-1	-	many	TRBJ1-3	TGCAGTGCTACCGAGGGGGGGGCCATATATTTT	CSATEGGAIYF
TRBV28	-	-	TRBJ2-2	TGTGCCAGCAGTTTTCGCACGGCTTTGAACACCGGGGAGCTGTTTTTT	CASSFRTALNTGELFF
TRBV24-1	-	-	TRBJ2-1	TGTGCCACCAGTGACCTGACTAGGGGACGCAATGAGCAGTTCTTC	CATSDLTRGRNEQFF
TRBV20-1	-	many	TRBJ2-1	TGCAGTGCCCTAGGGGGGAGTGGGCATGAGCAGTTCTTC	CSALGGSGHEQFF
TRBV6-1	TRBD1	-	TRBJ1-5	TGTGCCAGCAGTTCACAGGGGTATCAGCCCCAGCATTTT	CASSSQGYQPQHF
TRBV12-3/TRBV12-4	-	-	TRBJ1-6	-	CASSGTPAREQYFGPGRDSPLHF
TRBV6-1	-	many	TRBJ1-1	TGTGCCAGCACCCCTTTCCCGAGGGCGGTTCTGGACACTGAAGCTTTCTTT	CASTPFPRAVLDTEAFF
TRBV20-1	-	few	TRBJ2-1	TGCAGTGCTGCCCCTGGACAGCACAATGAGCAGTTCTTC	CSAAPGQHNEQFF
TRBV24-1	-	-	TRBJ1-2	TGTGCCACCAGTGGTGCAGGGCGAGGCTATGGCTACACCTTC	CATSGAGRGYGYTF
TRBV5-1	-	many	TRBJ2-5	TGCGCCAGCAGCCGCGGACCCGAAGAGACCCAGTACTTC	CASSRGPEETQYF
TRBV19	-	few	TRBJ2-5	TGTGCCAGTAGCTCAGGAGTAGCTATAGGGGGAGAGACCCAGTACTTC	CASSSGVAIGGETQYF
TRBV7-9	TRBD1	-	TRBJ1-2	TGTGCCAGCAGCCGTCTAGAAGGGGACAGGGATGGCTACACCTTC	CASSRLEGDRDGYTF